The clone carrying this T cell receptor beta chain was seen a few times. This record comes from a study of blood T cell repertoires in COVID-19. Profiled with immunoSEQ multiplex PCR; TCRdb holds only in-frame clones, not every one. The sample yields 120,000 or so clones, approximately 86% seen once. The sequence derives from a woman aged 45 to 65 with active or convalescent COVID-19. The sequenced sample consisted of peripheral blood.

Here the CDR3 reads CASSLAGGATDTQYF. CDR3 DNA sequence: TGTGCCAGCTCACTAGCGGGAGGGGCCACAGATACGCAGTATTTT. The V and J genes are TRBV6-4 and TRBJ2-3; 13 nucleotides line up with TRBD2. Germline CDR1 is MRHNA and CDR2 is SNTAGT. The V segment lost 8 bases and the J segment 2 bases; nucleotides outside the gene matches: 4. The CDR3 consists of 15 residues.